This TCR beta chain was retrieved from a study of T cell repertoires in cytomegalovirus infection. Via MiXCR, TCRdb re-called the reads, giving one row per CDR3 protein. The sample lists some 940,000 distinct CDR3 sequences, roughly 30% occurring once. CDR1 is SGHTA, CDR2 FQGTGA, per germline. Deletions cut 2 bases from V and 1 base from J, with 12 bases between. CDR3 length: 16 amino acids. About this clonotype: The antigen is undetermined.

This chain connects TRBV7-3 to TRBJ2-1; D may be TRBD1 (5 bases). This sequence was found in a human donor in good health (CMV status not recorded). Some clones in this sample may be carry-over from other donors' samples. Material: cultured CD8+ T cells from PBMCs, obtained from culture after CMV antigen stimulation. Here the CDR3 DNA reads TGTGCCAGCAGCTTATCAGGGTACTCTTCCTACAATGAGCAGTTCTTC. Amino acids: CASSLSGYSSYNEQFF.